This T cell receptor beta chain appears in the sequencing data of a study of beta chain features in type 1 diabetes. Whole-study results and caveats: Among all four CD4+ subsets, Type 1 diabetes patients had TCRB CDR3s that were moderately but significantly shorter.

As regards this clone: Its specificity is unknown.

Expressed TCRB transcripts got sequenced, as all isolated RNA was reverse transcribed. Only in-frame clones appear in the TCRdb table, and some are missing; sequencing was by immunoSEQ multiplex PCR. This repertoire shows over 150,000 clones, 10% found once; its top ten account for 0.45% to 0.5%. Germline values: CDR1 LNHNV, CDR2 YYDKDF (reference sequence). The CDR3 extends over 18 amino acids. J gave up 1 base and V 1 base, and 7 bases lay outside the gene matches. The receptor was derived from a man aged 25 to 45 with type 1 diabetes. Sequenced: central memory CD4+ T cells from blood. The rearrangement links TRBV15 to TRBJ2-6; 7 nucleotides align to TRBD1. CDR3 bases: TGTGCCACCAGCAGAGTGATAGGGGGCGCTTCTGGGGCCAACGTCCTGACTTTC. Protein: CATSRVIGGASGANVLTF.